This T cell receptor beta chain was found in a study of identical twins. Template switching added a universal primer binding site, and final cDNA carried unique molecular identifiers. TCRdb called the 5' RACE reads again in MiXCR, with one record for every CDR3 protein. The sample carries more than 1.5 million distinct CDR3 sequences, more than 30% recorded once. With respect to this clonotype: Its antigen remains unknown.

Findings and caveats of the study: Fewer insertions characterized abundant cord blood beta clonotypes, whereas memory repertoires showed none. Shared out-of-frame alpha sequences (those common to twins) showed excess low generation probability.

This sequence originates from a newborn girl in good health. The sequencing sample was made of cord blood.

The CDR3 sequence: CSAPEPGLAGYNEQFF. The CDR3 bases are TGCAGTGCTCCCGAACCGGGACTAGCGGGGTACAATGAGCAGTTCTTC. The chain combines TRBV20-1 with TRBJ2-1; 13 nucleotides agree with TRBD2. V shed 5 bases, J shed 4 bases, and the junction held 8 bases outside the gene matches. The CDR3 sequence is 16 residues long. Germline CDR1 and CDR2: DFQATT and SNEGSKA (reference sequence).